Listed here are 25 T cell receptor beta chains from one sample, sequenced in a study of T cell repertoires in cytomegalovirus infection. Antigens for these TCRs are unknown. TCRdb processed the reads anew with MiXCR; each CDR3 protein has one entry. The table records a few hundred thousand distinct CDR3 sequences, about a third of them present only once. Sequences were derived from cultured PBMCs, sampled from culture after CMV antigen stimulation. These receptors were collected from a human donor in good health (CMV status not recorded). Some clones in this sample may be carry-over from other donors' samples.

The chain links TRBV28 to TRBJ2-2; TRBD1 aligns across 8 bases. Germline lookup yields CDR1 MDHEN and CDR2 SYDVKM. V lost 1 base, J lost 3 bases, and 1 base stayed unmatched. CDR3 length: 15 residues. CDR3 nucleotides: TGTGCCAGCAGTTTATCACAGGGGGACACCGGGGAGCTGTTTTTT. This sequence encodes CASSLSQGDTGELFF.

The V and J genes are TRBV7-2 and TRBJ1-5, with a weak D call TRBD1 (6 bases). The V and J ends lost 1 base and 6 bases respectively, with 13 bases between them. Germline values: CDR1 SGHTA, CDR2 FQGNSA. The length of the CDR3 is 15 residues. In DNA, the CDR3 is TGTGCCAGCAGCTTAGAAGGGTTCAGGGGTCAGCCCCAGCATTTT. The encoded protein is CASSLEGFRGQPQHF.

This clonotype was recorded at least ten times. The chain recombines TRBV7-2 with TRBJ1-1; a possible D gene is TRBD1 (5 bases). The ends were cut back, 6 bases at V and 1 base at J, with 9 bases in the middle. Looked up from germline, CDR1 is SGHTA and CDR2 is FQGNSA. The CDR3 has 13 amino acids. DNA for the CDR3: TGTGCCAGCAGAGACCAGGGGAACACTGAAGCTTTCTTT. This codes for CASRDQGNTEAFF.

The chain joins TRBV5-1 to TRBJ1-1; TRBD1 matches at 8 bases. This CDR3 has 16 amino acids. The ends lost 6 bases at V and 12 bases at J; junction bases unmatched: 22. The germline CDR1 and CDR2 sequences are SGHRS and YFSETQ. In DNA form, the CDR3 reads TGCGCCAGCATGGCAGGGGGCTCAATGACCGGTGCGGGGACTTTCTTT. Its protein is CASMAGGSMTGAGTFF.

This clonotype was counted a few times. The rearrangement links TRBV7-8 to TRBJ1-1; 10 bases map to TRBD1. Per germline, CDR1 SGHVS and CDR2 FQNEAQ. With 4 bases clipped from V and 4 bases from J, the junction kept 12 bases outside the gene matches. CDR3 size: 17 residues. The CDR3 DNA reads as TGTGCCAGCAGCTGGGACAGGGGAGGGAGTAAGGGCACTGAAGCTTTCTTT. Its protein product is CASSWDRGGSKGTEAFF.

This clonotype has just a few counts. The gene calls are TRBV6-2 or TRBV6-3 and TRBJ2-4; TRBD1 matches 7 bases. The CDR3 runs to 13 residues. Germline loops: CDR1 MNHEY, CDR2 SVGEGT. V lost 4 bases and J lost 10; bases outside the gene matches: 7. This CDR3 is CASSFSGTEIQYF. The CDR3 nucleotides read TGTGCCAGCAGTTTTTCCGGGACAGAGATTCAGTACTTC.

The J gene is TRBJ2-5, the V gene TRBV4-1; 7 positions agree with TRBD1. Looked up from germline, CDR1 is MGHRA and CDR2 is YSYEKL. CDR3 size: 15 residues. Losses at the gene ends were 0 bases for V and 5 bases for J; bases not matched to a gene: 6. The CDR3 loop reads CASSQEAGGYETQYF. CDR3 bases: TGCGCCAGCAGCCAAGAAGCAGGGGGTTATGAGACCCAGTACTTC.

This chain joins TRBV4-3 and TRBJ2-3; no definite D call. This CDR3 is built from 14 residues. V dropped 0 bases and J dropped 4 bases, with 8 bases sitting between them. CDR1 is LGHNA, CDR2 YSLEER, per germline. CDR3 amino acids: CASSQDGGADTQYF. DNA for the CDR3: TGCGCCAGCAGCCAAGATGGTGGGGCAGATACGCAGTATTTT.

This rearrangement joins TRBV12-3 or TRBV12-4 to TRBJ2-5, with D maybe TRBD2 (5 bases). V lost 6 bases and J lost 5, with 10 bases in between. This CDR3 is built from 12 residues. CDR3 region: CASRRTEETQYF. Here the CDR3 DNA reads TGTGCCAGCAGGCGGACTGAGGAGACCCAGTACTTC.

The genes are TRBV7-2 and TRBJ1-5, with D unclear. The germline gives CDR1 SGHTA, CDR2 FQGNSA. V was clipped by 3 bases and J by 2 bases, with 11 bases between them. The CDR3 is 15 residues long. CDR3 sequence (DNA): TGTGCCAGCAGCTTGAGTATCAGGCGCAATCAGCCCCAGCATTTT. Protein product: CASSLSIRRNQPQHF.

This chain connects TRBV7-2 to TRBJ2-3; 9 nucleotides agree with TRBD2. With 5 bases clipped from V and 5 bases from J, the junction kept 11 bases outside the gene matches. There are 16 residues in the CDR3. Germline V CDR1 and CDR2: SGHTA, FQGNSA. DNA for the CDR3: TGTGCCAGCAGCCTGACTAGCGGTTTTGGGAGAGATACGCAGTATTTT. Translated, it gives CASSLTSGFGRDTQYF.

V usage is TRBV28 and J usage is TRBJ2-1, with D unresolved. The CDR3 has 16 residues. Germline V lookup: CDR1 MDHEN, CDR2 SYDVKM. The V end was cut by 2 bases, the J end by 3 bases, with 14 bases between. CDR3: CASSLGSGTIYNEQFF. DNA of the CDR3: TGTGCCAGCAGTTTAGGGTCAGGAACGATCTACAATGAGCAGTTCTTC.

The gene calls are TRBV6-1 and TRBJ2-3, with 7 nucleotides matching TRBD2. The CDR3 contains 17 residues. CDR1 and CDR2 from the germline V gene are MNHNS and SASEGT. Trimming cost V 8 bases and J 2 bases; bases outside gene matches: 16. The CDR3 DNA follows: TGTGCCAGCCGAGATCGGGTCGGGCTAGCGGACACAGATACGCAGTATTTT. Its translation: CASRDRVGLADTDTQYF.

The chain is built from TRBV7-9 and TRBJ2-3; 10 bases are a match to TRBD2. CDR1 is SEHNR, CDR2 FQNEAQ, per germline (reference sequence). V trimming: 5 bases; J trimming: 3 bases; junction bases outside the gene matches: 11. This CDR3 region has 17 residues. The DNA for the CDR3 is TGTGCCAGCAGCGACCCTAGACTAGCGGGTCTTACAGATACGCAGTATTTT. Protein: CASSDPRLAGLTDTQYF.

The genes are TRBV28 and TRBJ2-7, with D possibly being TRBD1 (7 bases). V gave up 7 bases and J gave up 7 bases, with 26 bases separating them. The CDR3 spans 16 residues. Germline CDR1 is MDHEN and CDR2 is SYDVKM. CDR3 sequence: CASTSPPGGGLKEQYF. CDR3 DNA sequence: TGTGCCAGCACCTCACCCCCCGGAGGGGGCTTAAAGGAGCAGTACTTC.

This sequence joins TRBV12-3 or TRBV12-4 and TRBJ1-2; D gene ambiguous. This CDR3 is 14 amino acids long. The ends were cut back, 5 bases at V and 3 bases at J, with 13 bases in the middle. In DNA, the CDR3 is TGTGCCAGCAGTCCCGGATCTGGGGACTATGGCTACACCTTC. This sequence encodes CASSPGSGDYGYTF.

This clonotype was observed a few times. V gene TRBV29-1 combines with J gene TRBJ1-2; D is perhaps TRBD1 (6 bases). Germline CDR1 is SQVTM and CDR2 is ANQGSEA. Trimming shortened V by 5 bases and J by 4 bases, and 11 bases separated the two germline ends. The CDR3 totals 12 residues. For the CDR3, the DNA is TGCAGCGTTTCGGGACAACGCTATGGCTACACCTTC. This codes for CSVSGQRYGYTF. The whole variable domain, filled in from reference TRBV29-1 and TRBJ1-2, reads SAVISQKPSRDICQRGTSLTIQCQVDSQVTMMFWYRQQPGQSLTLIATANQGSEATYESGFVIDKFPISRPNLTFSTLTVSNMSPEDSSIYLCSVSGQRYGYTFGSGTRLTVV.

J is TRBJ2-7 and V is TRBV29-1; perhaps TRBD2 as D (7 bases). The CDR3 is made up of 15 amino acids. Per the germline V gene, CDR1 is SQVTM and CDR2 is ANQGSEA. V lost 6 bases and J 3 bases, leaving 21 bases between the germline ends. CDR3 sequence: CSVTPGGGSLYEQYF. CDR3 nucleotides: TGCAGCGTCACCCCGGGGGGCGGGAGCCTCTACGAGCAGTACTTC.

The chain employs TRBV19 and TRBJ2-3, with 8 bases lining up with TRBD2. With V trimmed by 6 bases and J by 6 bases, 8 bases remained unmatched. Germline CDR1 LNHDA, CDR2 SQIVND (reference sequence). The CDR3 sequence is 14 residues long. This CDR3 reads CASRPPGGSDTQYF. DNA for the CDR3: TGTGCCAGTAGGCCCCCGGGAGGGAGCGATACGCAGTATTTT.

The genes are TRBV15 and TRBJ2-3, with D perhaps TRBD2 (5 bases). CDR3 size: 16 residues. The V and J ends lost 1 base and 6 bases respectively, with 17 bases between them. Germline loops: CDR1 LNHNV, CDR2 YYDKDF (reference sequence). CDR3 loop: CATSRGPRGVGDTQYF. As DNA, the CDR3 is TGTGCCACCAGCAGAGGACCTCGGGGAGTTGGTGATACGCAGTATTTT.

V gene TRBV19 combines with J gene TRBJ1-1; D unclear. Germline CDR1 and CDR2: LNHDA and SQIVND (reference sequence). Between the trimmed V and J ends, which lost 4 bases and 1 base, there was a span of 10 bases. This CDR3 spans 14 amino acids. The CDR3 sequence is CASSTTDPNTEAFF. The CDR3 DNA follows: TGTGCCAGTAGTACCACAGACCCGAACACTGAAGCTTTCTTT.

The chain has TRBV15 and TRBJ2-7, with D possibly being TRBD1 (5 bases). The germline V gene has CDR1 LNHNV and CDR2 YYDKDF (reference sequence). There are 13 residues in the CDR3. V was pared by 0 bases and J by 4 bases, with 7 bases between. The CDR3 nucleotides read TGTGCCACCAGCAGAGACAGGGTTTACGAGCAGTACGTC. This gives the protein CATSRDRVYEQYV.

This clonotype has just a few counts. The chain couples TRBV6-2 or TRBV6-3 to TRBJ1-1, with a tentative D call TRBD1 (5 bases). Trimming stripped 8 bases from V and 1 base from J, with 17 bases between. This CDR3 has 15 amino acids. Germline CDR1 reads MNHEY; CDR2 reads SVGEGT. The CDR3 coding sequence is TGTGCCAGCGGGTCACGGGGGACCTGGAACACTGAAGCTTTCTTT. Protein sequence: CASGSRGTWNTEAFF.

This clonotype was counted many times. The rearrangement joins TRBV7-2 to TRBJ1-6, with D possibly matching TRBD1 (6 bases). Per germline, CDR1 SGHTA and CDR2 FQGNSA. Deletions cut 6 bases from V and 8 bases from J, with 14 bases between. The CDR3 consists of 14 residues. The CDR3 DNA sequence: TGTGCCAGCAGACCCGACAGGTCTGATTCACCCCTCCACTTT. Protein: CASRPDRSDSPLHF.

The rearrangement links TRBV4-3 to TRBJ2-5; 9 nucleotides align to TRBD2. Trimming at V came to 5 bases and at J to 2 bases, leaving 6 bases not matched to a gene. This CDR3 contains 15 residues. Germline V gives CDR1 LGHNA, CDR2 YSLEER. The CDR3 protein is CASSVGLAYQETQYF. The CDR3 bases are TGCGCCAGCAGCGTAGGACTAGCGTATCAAGAGACCCAGTACTTC.